Below, one T cell receptor beta chain is given with its context. Its specificity is unknown. This specimen belongs to a study of OX40 agonist ivuxolimab in advanced cancers. On the study more broadly: Patients undergoing dose escalation presented with hepatocellular carcinoma, melanoma, renal cell or head and neck cancer.

The CDR3 has 15 amino acids. Germline V gene lookup returns CDR1 LNHDA and CDR2 SQIVND (reference sequence). The V end lost 5 bases, the J end lost 3 bases, and 15 bases lay between the germline ends. The assay was immunoSEQ multiplex PCR, and TCRdb's table has in-frame clones only and misses some. The profile shows 58,000 or so clones, approximately 90% of them singletons. Study-level findings and limits: On average, CD8+ T cells had more expanded clones than CD4+.

The clonotype was recovered from an adult with an advanced solid tumor such as melanoma, head and neck, liver or kidney cancer. The J gene is TRBJ2-3, the V gene TRBV19; D remains unclear. Sequenced material: CD4+ or CD8+ T cells sorted from blood, taken in a trial of the OX40 agonist ivuxolimab. The CDR3 coding sequence is TGTGCCAGTAGTCTCCGACGGACGATTACAGATACGCAGTATTTT. Protein product: CASSLRRTITDTQYF. Variable domain in full (rest from reference TRBV19 and TRBJ2-3): DGGITQSPKYLFRKEGQNVTLSCEQNLNHDAMYWYRQDPGQGLRLIYYSQIVNDFQKGDIAEGYSVSREKKESFPLTVTSAQKNPTAFYLCASSLRRTITDTQYFGPGTRLTVL.